Shown below are 6 T cell receptor beta chains from a single sample sequenced in a study of spatial heterogeneity in lung cancer. Findings and limits, study-wide: Tumor mutation count correlated with how many alpha and beta TCRs expanded intratumorally.

TCRdb recomputed calls from the 5' RACE reads with MiXCR, one row per CDR3 protein. The sample has some 6,200 distinct CDR3 sequences, roughly an eighth seen once. Indicated time point: sample taken at primary tumor resection. Their antigen targets remain unknown. The starting material was lung tumor tissue, obtained at surgery. Receptors were obtained from a male donor with early-stage non-small cell lung cancer.

This clonotype was seen a handful of times. Found in a library prepared for alpha chains, this beta chain is an off-target read, and its abundance has little meaning. This chain uses TRBV5-1 with TRBJ2-7; 10 bases line up with TRBD2. The CDR3 totals 15 residues. V lost 4 bases to trimming and J lost 6 bases; unmatched junction nucleotides: 10. Germline CDR1 is SGHRS and CDR2 is YFSETQ. The CDR3 nucleotides read TGCGCCAGCAGCAGTGGACTAGCGGTTTCAGTCGAGCAGTACTTC. Translating it yields CASSSGLAVSVEQYF. Supplemented by reference TRBV5-1 and TRBJ2-7, the full variable domain reads KAGVTQTPRYLIKTRGQQVTLSCSPISGHRSVSWYQQTPGQGLQFLFEYFSETQRNKGNFPGRFSGRQFSNSRSEMNVSTLELGDSALYLCASSSGLAVSVEQYFGPGTRLTVT.

This clonotype was found many times. Within a library made for alpha chains, this beta chain is off target, and its count is uninformative. The rearrangement links TRBV2 to TRBJ2-2; 7 nucleotides align to TRBD1. CDR1 and CDR2 from the germline V gene are SNHLY and FYNNEI. The CDR3 loop spans 14 amino acids. V was pared by 5 bases and J by 3 bases, with 3 bases of the junction left unmatched. CDR3: CASSFQGDTGELFF. CDR3 coding DNA: TGTGCCAGCAGTTTCCAGGGGGACACCGGGGAGCTGTTTTTT.

This clonotype was seen a handful of times. This beta chain came through as a stray read in a library set up for alpha chains, and its size says little. CDR3 DNA: TGTGCCATCAGTGAGTCTATGCAGGGTTTGCATCAGCCCCAGCATTTT. This codes for CAISESMQGLHQPQHF. V and J are TRBV10-3 and TRBJ1-5; tentative D call: TRBD1 (5 bases). The ends were cut back, 0 bases at V and 5 bases at J, with 14 bases in the middle. The CDR3 has 16 amino acids. Per the germline V gene, CDR1 is ENHRY and CDR2 is SYGVKD.

In its sample, this clonotype ranks as medium-sized. For a library built for alpha chains, this beta chain is a stray read; little rests on its size. This chain connects TRBV4-2 to TRBJ1-1, with D possibly TRBD1 on 6 matching bases. Germline V gene data show CDR1 as LGHNA and CDR2 as YNFKEQ. This CDR3 is 17 amino acids long. Deletions cut 1 base from V and 1 base from J, with 16 bases between. CDR3 in amino acids: CASSQVNGGARNTEAFF. The CDR3 nucleotides are TGTGCCAGCAGCCAAGTTAACGGGGGGGCACGGAACACTGAAGCTTTCTTT.

This clonotype has only a few counts. This beta chain is a stray sequence in a library constructed for alpha chains; its clone size is not meaningful. The rearrangement links TRBV7-9 to TRBJ2-1, with D possibly called TRBD1 or TRBD2 (5 bases each). Germline CDR1 and CDR2: SEHNR and FQNEAQ (reference sequence). The CDR3 has 14 amino acids. V lost 4 bases and J lost 5, with 12 bases in between. The CDR3 loop reads CASSYLGRDNEQFF. CDR3 in DNA: TGTGCCAGCAGCTATTTGGGACGAGACAATGAGCAGTTCTTC. The whole variable domain, remainder taken from reference TRBV7-9 and TRBJ2-1, is DTGVSQNPRHKITKRGQNVTFRCDPISEHNRLYWYRQTLGQGPEFLTYFQNEAQLEKSRLLSDRFSAERPKGSFSTLEIQRTEQGDSAMYLCASSYLGRDNEQFFGPGTRLTVL.

This clonotype is labeled as medium-sized. Since the library was made to target alpha chains, this beta chain is a stray read and its abundance is not meaningful. The V gene is TRBV20-1, the J gene TRBJ1-1; possible D gene TRBD1, 6 bases. From germline, CDR1 is DFQATT and CDR2 SNEGSKA (reference sequence). This CDR3 spans 12 amino acids. V gave up 2 bases and J gave up 11 bases, with 15 bases separating them. The DNA for the CDR3 is TGCAGTGCTAGAATAACAGGGTTTAGGGCTTTCTTT. Translation: CSARITGFRAFF.